This TCR beta chain was observed in a study of Graves' ophthalmopathy and Graves' hyperthyroidism. Study summary: Hyperthyroidism qualified as stable when ophthalmopathy did not develop within 18 months of follow-up.

Amplification targeted the TCR beta CDR3 regions, with RNA transcripts as the source material. RT-PCR in the first round used HTBI primers; a second-round multiplex PCR followed. TCRdb independently ran MiXCR on the multiplex PCR reads; one entry per CDR3 protein. Seen here are some 1.1 million distinct CDR3 sequences, less than 45% observed once, and the top ten hold around 10%. General observations from the study: Most thyroid-expanded clonotypes exceeding 0.001 frequency were also found in blood. Sensitivity of 85% to 90% and specificity of about 84% were achieved when a 13-signature model separated ophthalmopathy from stable hyperthyroidism.

For this clonotype: Antigen unknown.

The germline gives CDR1 SGHVS, CDR2 FQNEAQ. Deletions cut 0 bases from V and 6 bases from J, with 11 bases between. The CDR3 length is 14 residues. Only newly diagnosed hyperthyroidism patients aged 18 to 65, with under 2 months' duration, were enrolled. This clonotype was sampled from an adult man with Graves' hyperthyroidism. V is TRBV7-8 and J is TRBJ1-1; D possibly corresponds to TRBD1 (5 bases). Sequenced sample: peripheral blood or thyroid tissue (not recorded which). CDR3 protein: CASSLAWQGPEAFF. CDR3 sequence (DNA): TGTGCCAGCAGCTTAGCCTGGCAGGGCCCTGAAGCTTTCTTT.